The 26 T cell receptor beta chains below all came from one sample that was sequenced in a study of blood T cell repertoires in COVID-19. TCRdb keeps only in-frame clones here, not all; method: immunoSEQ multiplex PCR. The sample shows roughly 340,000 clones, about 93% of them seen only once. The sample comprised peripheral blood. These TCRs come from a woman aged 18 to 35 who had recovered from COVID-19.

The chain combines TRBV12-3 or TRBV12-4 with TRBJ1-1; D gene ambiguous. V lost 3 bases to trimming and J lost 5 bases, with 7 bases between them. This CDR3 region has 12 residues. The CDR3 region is CASSFIVTEAFF. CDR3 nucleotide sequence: TGTGCCAGCAGTTTTATAGTAACTGAAGCTTTCTTT.

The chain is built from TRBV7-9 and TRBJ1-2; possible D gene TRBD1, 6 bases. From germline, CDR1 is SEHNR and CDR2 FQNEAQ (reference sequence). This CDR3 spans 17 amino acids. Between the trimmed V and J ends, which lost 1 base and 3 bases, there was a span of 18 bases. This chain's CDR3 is CASSLVGRGLTDYGYTF. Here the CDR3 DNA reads TGTGCCAGCAGCTTAGTCGGCAGGGGCTTAACGGACTATGGCTACACCTTC.

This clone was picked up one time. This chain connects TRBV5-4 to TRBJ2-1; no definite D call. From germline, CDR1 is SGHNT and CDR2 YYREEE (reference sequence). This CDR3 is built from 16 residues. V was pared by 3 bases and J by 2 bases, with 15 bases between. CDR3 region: CASSYPRKSAYNEQFF. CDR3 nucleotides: TGTGCCAGCAGCTACCCTAGAAAGTCAGCCTACAATGAGCAGTTCTTC.

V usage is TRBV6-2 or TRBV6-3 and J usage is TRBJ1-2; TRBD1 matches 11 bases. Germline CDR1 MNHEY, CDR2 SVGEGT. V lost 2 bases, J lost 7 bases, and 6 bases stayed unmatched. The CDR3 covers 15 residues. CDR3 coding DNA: TGTGCCAGCAGTTACCAAGGACAGGGGGCCGGTGGCTACACCTTC. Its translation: CASSYQGQGAGGYTF.

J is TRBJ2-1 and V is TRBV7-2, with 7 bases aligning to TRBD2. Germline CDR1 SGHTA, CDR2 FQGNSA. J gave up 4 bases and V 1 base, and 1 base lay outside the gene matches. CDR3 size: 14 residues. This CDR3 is CASSLVGGYNEQFF. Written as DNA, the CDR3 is TGTGCCAGCAGCTTAGTCGGGGGGTACAATGAGCAGTTCTTC. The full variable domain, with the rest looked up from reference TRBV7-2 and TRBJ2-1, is GAGVSQSPSNKVTEKGKDVELRCDPISGHTALYWYRQSLGQGLEFLIYFQGNSAPDKSGLPSDRFSAERTGGSVSTLTIQRTQQEDSAVYLCASSLVGGYNEQFFGPGTRLTVL.

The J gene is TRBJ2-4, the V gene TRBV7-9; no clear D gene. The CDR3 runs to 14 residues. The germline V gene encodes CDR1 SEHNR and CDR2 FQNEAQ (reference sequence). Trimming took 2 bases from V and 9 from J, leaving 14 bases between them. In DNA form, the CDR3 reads TGTGCCAGCAGCTTAAGCGCCGGGTGGAGCATTCAGTACTTC. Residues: CASSLSAGWSIQYF. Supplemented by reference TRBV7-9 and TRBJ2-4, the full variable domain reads DTGVSQNPRHKITKRGQNVTFRCDPISEHNRLYWYRQTLGQGPEFLTYFQNEAQLEKSRLLSDRFSAERPKGSFSTLEIQRTEQGDSAMYLCASSLSAGWSIQYFGAGTRLSVL.

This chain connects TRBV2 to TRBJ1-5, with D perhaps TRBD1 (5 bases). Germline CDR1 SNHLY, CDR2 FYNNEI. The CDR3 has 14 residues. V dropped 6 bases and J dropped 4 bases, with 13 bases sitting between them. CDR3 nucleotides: TGTGCCAGCAGCGCAGGGTATCGGAATCAGCCCCAGCATTTT. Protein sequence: CASSAGYRNQPQHF.

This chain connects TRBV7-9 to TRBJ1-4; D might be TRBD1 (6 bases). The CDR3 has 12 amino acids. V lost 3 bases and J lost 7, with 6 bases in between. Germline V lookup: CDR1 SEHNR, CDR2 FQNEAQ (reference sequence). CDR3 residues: CASSLDSEKLFF. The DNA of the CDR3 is TGTGCCAGCAGCTTGGACAGTGAAAAACTGTTTTTT.

CDR3 sequence (DNA): TGTGCCAGCAGCTTGTCATCCGGGACTAGCCCTATTCGGCAGTTCTTC. Amino acids: CASSLSSGTSPIRQFF. The chain combines TRBV5-5 with TRBJ2-1; 9 bases map to TRBD2. CDR1 SGHKS and CDR2 YYEKEE come from the germline V gene (reference sequence). The CDR3 extends over 16 amino acids. V lost 1 base, J lost 12 bases, and 14 bases stayed unmatched.

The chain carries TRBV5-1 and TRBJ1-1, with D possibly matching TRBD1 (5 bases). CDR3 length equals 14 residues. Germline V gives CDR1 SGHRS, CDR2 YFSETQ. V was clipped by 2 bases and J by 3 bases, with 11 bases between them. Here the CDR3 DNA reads TGCGCCAGCAGCTTTGCAGGGCAGGACACTGAAGCTTTCTTT. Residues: CASSFAGQDTEAFF.

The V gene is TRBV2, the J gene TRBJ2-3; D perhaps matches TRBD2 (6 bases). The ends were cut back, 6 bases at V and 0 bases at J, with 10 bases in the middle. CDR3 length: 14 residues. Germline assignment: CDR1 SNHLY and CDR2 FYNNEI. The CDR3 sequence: CASRAGPSTDTQYF. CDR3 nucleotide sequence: TGTGCCAGCAGGGCGGGGCCAAGCACAGATACGCAGTATTTT.

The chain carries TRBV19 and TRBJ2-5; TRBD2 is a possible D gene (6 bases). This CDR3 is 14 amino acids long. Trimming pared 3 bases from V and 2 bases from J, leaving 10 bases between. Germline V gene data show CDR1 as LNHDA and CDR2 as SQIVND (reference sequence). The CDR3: CASSIVGGQETQYF. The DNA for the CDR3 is TGTGCCAGTAGTATTGTTGGGGGGCAAGAGACCCAGTACTTC.

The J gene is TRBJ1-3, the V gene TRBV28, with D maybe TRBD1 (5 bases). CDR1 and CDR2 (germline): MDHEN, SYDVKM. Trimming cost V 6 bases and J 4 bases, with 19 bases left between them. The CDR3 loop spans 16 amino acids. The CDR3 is CASRTLPGGGGNTIYF. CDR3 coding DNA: TGTGCCAGCAGGACCCTACCCGGGGGGGGAGGAAACACCATATATTTT.

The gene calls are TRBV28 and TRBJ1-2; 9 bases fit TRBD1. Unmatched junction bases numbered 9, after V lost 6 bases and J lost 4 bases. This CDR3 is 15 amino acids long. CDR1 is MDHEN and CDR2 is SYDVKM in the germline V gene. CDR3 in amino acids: CASRGSTGGGYGYTF. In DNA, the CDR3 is TGTGCCAGCAGGGGATCAACAGGGGGCGGCTATGGCTACACCTTC.

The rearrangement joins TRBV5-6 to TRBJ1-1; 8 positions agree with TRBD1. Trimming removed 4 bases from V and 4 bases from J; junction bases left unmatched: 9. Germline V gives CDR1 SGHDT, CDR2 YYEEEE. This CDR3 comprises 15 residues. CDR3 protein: CASSPLDREGTEAFF. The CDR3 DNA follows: TGTGCCAGCAGCCCCCTGGACAGGGAGGGCACTGAAGCTTTCTTT. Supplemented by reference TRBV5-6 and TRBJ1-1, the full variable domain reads DAGVTQSPTHLIKTRGQQVTLRCSPKSGHDTVSWYQQALGQGPQFIFQYYEEEERQRGNFPDRFSGHQFPNYSSELNVNALLLGDSALYLCASSPLDREGTEAFFGQGTRLTVV.

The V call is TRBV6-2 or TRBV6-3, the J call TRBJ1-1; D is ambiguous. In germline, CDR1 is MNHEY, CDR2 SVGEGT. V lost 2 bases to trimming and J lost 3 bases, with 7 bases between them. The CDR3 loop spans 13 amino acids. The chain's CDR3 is CASSYVGYTEAFF. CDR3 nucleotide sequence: TGTGCCAGCAGTTACGTCGGTTACACTGAAGCTTTCTTT.

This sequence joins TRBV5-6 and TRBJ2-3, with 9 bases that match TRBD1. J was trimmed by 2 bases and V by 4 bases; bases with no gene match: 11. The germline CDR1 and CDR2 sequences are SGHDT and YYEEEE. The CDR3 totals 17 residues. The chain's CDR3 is CASSTLTGTGNTDTQYF. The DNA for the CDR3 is TGTGCCAGCAGCACACTAACCGGGACAGGGAACACAGATACGCAGTATTTT.

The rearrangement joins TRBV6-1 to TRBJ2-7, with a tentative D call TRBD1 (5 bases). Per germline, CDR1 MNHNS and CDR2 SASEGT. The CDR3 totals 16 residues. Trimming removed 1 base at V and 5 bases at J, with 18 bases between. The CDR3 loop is CASSEGSSNRGHEQYV. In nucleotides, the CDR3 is TGTGCCAGCAGTGAAGGAAGTAGTAATAGGGGCCACGAGCAGTACGTC.

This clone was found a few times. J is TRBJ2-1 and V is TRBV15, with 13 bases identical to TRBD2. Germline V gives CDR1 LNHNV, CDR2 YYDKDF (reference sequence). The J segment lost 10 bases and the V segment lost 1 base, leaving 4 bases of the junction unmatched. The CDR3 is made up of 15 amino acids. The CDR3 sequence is CATSRGTSGRLEQFF. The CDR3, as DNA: TGTGCCACCAGCAGAGGGACTAGCGGGAGACTCGAGCAGTTCTTC.

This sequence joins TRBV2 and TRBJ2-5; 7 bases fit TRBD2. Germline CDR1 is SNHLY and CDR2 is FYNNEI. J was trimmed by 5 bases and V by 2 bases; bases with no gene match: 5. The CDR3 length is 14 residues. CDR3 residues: CASSERTRKETQYF. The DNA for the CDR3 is TGTGCCAGCAGTGAAAGGACTAGAAAGGAGACCCAGTACTTC.

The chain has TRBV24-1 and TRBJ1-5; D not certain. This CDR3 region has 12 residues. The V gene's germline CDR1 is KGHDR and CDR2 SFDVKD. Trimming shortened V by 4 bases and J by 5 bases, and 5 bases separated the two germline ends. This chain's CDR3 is CATSDIDQPQHF. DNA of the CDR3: TGTGCCACCAGTGACATTGATCAGCCCCAGCATTTT.

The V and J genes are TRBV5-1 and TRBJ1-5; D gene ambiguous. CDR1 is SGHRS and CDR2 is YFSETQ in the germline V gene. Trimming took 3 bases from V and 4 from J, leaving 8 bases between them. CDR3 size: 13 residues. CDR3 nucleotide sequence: TGCGCCAGCAGCTCCGAGGGTAATCAGCCCCAGCATTTT. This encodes CASSSEGNQPQHF.

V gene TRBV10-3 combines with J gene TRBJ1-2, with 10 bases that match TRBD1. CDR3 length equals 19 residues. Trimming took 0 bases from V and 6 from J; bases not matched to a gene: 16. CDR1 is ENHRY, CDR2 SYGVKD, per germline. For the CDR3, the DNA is TGTGCCATCAGTGAGTCCGACGGAGGTGAGACAGGGGGCTTCCATGGCTACACCTTC. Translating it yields CAISESDGGETGGFHGYTF.

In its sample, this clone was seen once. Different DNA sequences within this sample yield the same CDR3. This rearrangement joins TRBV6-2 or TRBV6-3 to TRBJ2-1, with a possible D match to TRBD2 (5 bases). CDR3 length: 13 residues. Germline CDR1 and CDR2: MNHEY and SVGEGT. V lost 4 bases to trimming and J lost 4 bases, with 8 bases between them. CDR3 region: CASSFGLYNEQFF. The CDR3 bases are TGTGCCAGCAGTTTCGGACTTTACAATGAGCAGTTCTTC.

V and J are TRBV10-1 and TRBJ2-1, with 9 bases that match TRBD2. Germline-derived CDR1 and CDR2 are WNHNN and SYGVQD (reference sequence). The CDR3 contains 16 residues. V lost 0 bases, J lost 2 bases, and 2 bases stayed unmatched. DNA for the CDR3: TGCGCCAGCAGTGAGTCGACTAGCGGAACCTACAATGAGCAGTTCTTC. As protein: CASSESTSGTYNEQFF.

This chain's CDR3 is CAWRESRVTAGELFF. CDR3 nucleotides: TGTGCCTGGCGGGAGTCCCGGGTAACGGCCGGGGAGCTGTTTTTT. The V and J genes are TRBV30 and TRBJ2-2; TRBD2 might be the D (6 bases). Germline-derived CDR1 and CDR2 are GTSNPN and SVGIG (reference sequence). The CDR3 contains 15 residues. The V end lost 5 bases, the J end lost 6 bases, and 19 bases lay between the germline ends.